The sequence of this T cell receptor (beta chain) was determined in a study of shared T cell receptors in the human thymus. Clones were read by immunoSEQ multiplex PCR, and TCRdb kept only the in-frame ones, dropping some. The table has around 730,000 clones, around 85% seen once. The CDR3 totals 14 residues. Germline V gene sequence: CDR1 SNHLY, CDR2 FYNNEI. J gave up 5 bases and V 6 bases, and 9 bases lay outside the gene matches. These data also featured in a second study, about human thymus T cells. That study reports: Thymus was obtained from resections taken during corrective heart surgery. Thymic repertoires overlap heavily among unrelated individuals, related research has reported.

Specimen: thymocytes. The sequence was collected from a girl under three years old with a congenital heart defect. This chain connects TRBV2 to TRBJ2-7; 8 nucleotides line up with TRBD2. CDR3 residues: CASSVYSGVDEQYF. The CDR3 nucleotides read TGTGCCAGCAGCGTCTATAGCGGGGTTGACGAGCAGTACTTC.